The T cell receptor beta chain described here comes from a study of T cell responses to AZD1222 COVID-19 vaccine. Profiling relied on immunoSEQ multiplex PCR, and the TCRdb table lists in-frame clones only, not all of them. Found here are around 150,000 clones; the top ten clones hold around 2.4%. This sequence originates from an adult in good health. Input material: peripheral blood.

CDR3 bases: TGTGCCAGCAGGACGGGACTATCAGGAACAGATACGCAGTATTTT. It specifies CASRTGLSGTDTQYF. The rearrangement links TRBV28 to TRBJ2-3, with 7 nucleotides matching TRBD2. The V gene's germline CDR1 is MDHEN and CDR2 SYDVKM. V dropped 6 bases and J dropped 3; count of bases not matched to a gene: 9. This CDR3 is 15 amino acids long.